These 8 T cell receptor beta chains originate from one sample sequenced in a study of immune characteristics of hereditary and idiopathic chronic pancreatitis. Patients having total pancreatectomy with islet autotransplantation provided the chronic pancreatitis pancreas tissue. Assay: immunoSEQ multiplex PCR; the TCRdb copy retains only in-frame clones and omits some. Among about 1,600 clones, just under 80% were seen once, and the ten largest hold around 7.7%. Sequences were obtained from pancreas tissue with hereditary chronic pancreatitis. The receptors were sampled from a human donor with chronic pancreatitis.

This clone is judged large (0.1 to 1%). This chain links TRBV6-5 with TRBJ1-6; 9 nucleotides agree with TRBD1. CDR1 is MNHEY, CDR2 SVGAGI, per germline. Trimming removed 8 bases from V and 7 bases from J; junction bases left unmatched: 9. CDR3 length: 15 residues. CDR3: CASLPIQGANSPLHF. The CDR3 coding sequence is TGTGCCAGCCTTCCCATACAGGGGGCGAATTCACCCCTCCACTTT.

This chain uses TRBV6-5 with TRBJ1-5; possible D gene TRBD1, 5 bases. V gave up 7 bases and J gave up 2 bases, with 15 bases separating them. Germline-derived CDR1 and CDR2 are MNHEY and SVGAGI. The CDR3 spans 15 residues. CDR3 in amino acids: CASNPKIRGNQPQHF. In nucleotides, the CDR3 is TGTGCCAGCAACCCTAAAATCAGGGGCAATCAGCCCCAGCATTTT.

This chain joins TRBV5-1 and TRBJ2-1; tentatively, D is TRBD2 (6 bases). Germline V gene lookup returns CDR1 SGHRS and CDR2 YFSETQ. With 2 bases removed from V and 9 bases from J, the gap between germline ends came to 12 bases. This CDR3 has 13 residues. The CDR3 here is CASSFGLEGEQFF. CDR3 DNA: TGCGCCAGCAGCTTCGGCCTGGAGGGTGAGCAGTTCTTC.

The V and J genes are TRBV15 and TRBJ1-2; D call uncertain. The CDR3 totals 14 residues. Looked up from germline, CDR1 is LNHNV and CDR2 is YYDKDF (reference sequence). V shed 7 bases and J shed 5 bases, with 17 bases lying between them. CDR3 amino acids: CATKADLGSYGYTF. In DNA, the CDR3 is TGTGCCACCAAGGCTGATCTGGGGTCTTATGGCTACACCTTC.

CDR3 nucleotides: TGCGCCAGCACCCCTGAGTCAACTAATGAAAAACTGTTTTTT. Translated: CASTPESTNEKLFF. The J gene is TRBJ1-4, the V gene TRBV5-1; D ambiguous. The CDR3 extends over 14 amino acids. The ends were cut back, 6 bases at V and 0 bases at J, with 9 bases in the middle. CDR1 and CDR2 from the germline V gene are SGHRS and YFSETQ.

The V and J genes are TRBV24-1 and TRBJ2-1; 9 bases are a match to TRBD2. The germline V gene encodes CDR1 KGHDR and CDR2 SFDVKD. The trim removed 3 bases at V and 6 bases at J, leaving 8 bases unmatched. The CDR3 contains 16 residues. The CDR3 DNA reads as TGTGCCACCAGTGATCCCATAGCGGGAGTGGGCAATGAGCAGTTCTTC. It yields the protein CATSDPIAGVGNEQFF.

The genes are TRBV19 and TRBJ1-3; D unresolved. There are 14 residues in the CDR3. The V gene lost 3 bases and the J gene lost 1 base, with 7 bases spanning the gap. The germline gives CDR1 LNHDA, CDR2 SQIVND (reference sequence). DNA for the CDR3: TGTGCCAGTAGTATCTCGGAATCTGGAAACACCATATATTTT. Translation gives CASSISESGNTIYF.

The chain uses TRBV5-5 and TRBJ1-1, with no clear D. The CDR3 has 13 amino acids. V was trimmed by 0 bases and J by 7 bases, leaving 10 bases between them. Per germline, CDR1 SGHKS and CDR2 YYEKEE (reference sequence). The DNA of the CDR3 is TGTGCCAGCAGCTTGGGGTTGGAAGGTGAAGCTTTCTTT. Its translation is CASSLGLEGEAFF.